These T cell receptor beta chains were read from a single sample in a study of blood T cells in healthy people across ages. TCRdb called the 5' RACE reads again in MiXCR, with one record for every CDR3 protein. The sample consists of 1.5 million to 2 million distinct CDR3 sequences, 28% of them appearing once. Sequencing input: blood. Receptors were obtained from a woman aged 25 to 39 in good health. Each CDR3 is given with its conserved first and last residue. D genes are given only for firm matches. Size values are once, few and many counts, or a class for expanded clones, and some rows have none.

TRBV9	.	TRBJ1-5	few	CASSVAGIQPQHF	TGTGCCAGCAGCGTAGCGGGTATCCAGCCCCAGCATTTT
TRBV20-1	.	TRBJ2-7	few	CSARPDEVEQYF	TGCAGTGCTAGGCCTGATGAGGTGGAGCAGTACTTC
TRBV2	.	TRBJ1-2	.	CASSAGERSGYTF	TGTGCCAGCAGCGCTGGGGAGCGGTCTGGCTACACCTTC
TRBV25-1	.	TRBJ1-2	.	CASSPTNSYGYTF	TGTGCCAGCAGCCCTACGAATAGCTATGGCTACACCTTC
TRBV7-2	.	TRBJ1-2	many	CASSPKDRDNYGYTF	TGTGCCAGCAGCCCTAAGGACAGAGATAACTATGGCTACACCTTC
TRBV20-1	.	TRBJ2-3	many	CSASQSRDTQYF	TGCAGTGCGTCGCAGTCTAGGGATACGCAGTATTTT
TRBV25-1	TRBD1	TRBJ1-2	.	CASNDPGGYGYTF	TGTGCCAGCAATGATCCAGGGGGCTATGGCTACACCTTC
TRBV5-6	.	TRBJ2-1	.	CASSLMGRGEQFF	TGTGCCAGCAGCTTGATGGGACGGGGGGAGCAGTTCTTC
TRBV19	.	TRBJ1-1	few	CASRRTDLEAFF	TGTGCCAGTAGAAGGACGGACCTCGAAGCTTTCTTT
TRBV14	.	TRBJ2-1	few	CASSRRQVSRNNEQFF	TGTGCCAGCAGCCGCAGACAGGTGTCCCGTAACAATGAGCAGTTCTTC
TRBV28	TRBD2	TRBJ2-1	.	CASSLGTSGRLDEQFF	TGTGCCAGCAGTTTAGGGACTAGCGGGAGGTTGGATGAGCAGTTCTTC
TRBV12-5	.	TRBJ2-1	few	CASGPESGPYNEQFF	TGTGCTAGTGGACCGGAAAGCGGGCCGTACAATGAGCAGTTCTTC
TRBV18	.	TRBJ2-7	.	CASSPRGDKQYF	TGTGCCAGCTCACCACGGGGGGACAAGCAGTACTTC
TRBV11-2	TRBD1	TRBJ2-1	few	CASSLVRGLGDEQFF	TGTGCCAGCAGCTTAGTCAGGGGGCTAGGTGATGAGCAGTTCTTC
TRBV6-4	TRBD2	TRBJ2-1	.	CASSDTSGIFNEQFF	TGTGCCAGCAGCGATACTAGCGGGATCTTCAATGAGCAGTTCTTC
TRBV6-1	.	TRBJ2-1	few	CASRILAKEGEQFF	TGTGCCAGCAGGATACTAGCCAAAGAGGGTGAGCAGTTCTTC
TRBV2	.	TRBJ1-1	.	CASSSQATTEAFF	TGTGCCAGCAGTTCCCAGGCAACCACTGAAGCTTTCTTT
TRBV6-5	.	TRBJ1-5	.	CASRARGSQPQHF	TGTGCCAGCAGAGCCAGGGGAAGTCAGCCCCAGCATTTT
TRBV11-2	.	TRBJ2-5	few	CASSGERQETQYF	TGTGCCAGCAGCGGGGAGCGGCAAGAGACCCAGTACTTC
TRBV10-1	TRBD1	TRBJ2-1	.	CTSSTTGSSYNEQFF	TGCACCAGCAGTACGACAGGGAGCTCCTACAATGAGCAGTTCTTC
TRBV7-9	.	TRBJ1-2	.	CASSLSGEFDYGHTF	TGTGCCAGCAGCTTATCTGGCGAATTTGATTATGGCCACACCTTC
TRBV6-5	TRBD1	TRBJ1-5	.	CASSFGRGQSSNQPQHF	TGTGCCAGCAGTTTTGGCAGGGGGCAGTCGAGCAATCAGCCCCAGCATTTT
TRBV27	.	TRBJ2-2	.	CASTKTGLTGELFF	TGTGCCAGCACCAAGACAGGACTCACCGGGGAGCTGTTTTTT
TRBV6-2/TRBV6-3	TRBD2	TRBJ2-7	.	CASSYGTSGPSYEQYF	TGTGCCAGCAGTTACGGGACTAGCGGGCCTTCCTACGAGCAGTACTTC